Given below is one T cell receptor (beta chain) in context. What it recognizes is unknown. Sequenced by immunoSEQ multiplex PCR; TCRdb stores in-frame clones only, minus some. The top ten hold roughly a fifth of the sample, which has about 12,000 clones, 20% to 30% seen once. This specimen belongs to a study of sequential checkpoint blockade in melanoma. The overall study: Arm A got nivolumab then ipilimumab; arm B the reverse, 1:1. DNA from 90 to 100 pretreatment tumor samples underwent TCRβ immunosequencing. Study observations and caveats: Pretreatment TIL clonality tracked with response in the nivolumab-first arm. Mutational load did not correlate with tumor T-cell fraction or clonality.

The treatment was: randomized to nivolumab then ipilimumab (arm A) or the reverse (arm B). V shed 5 bases and J shed 4 bases, with 5 bases lying between them. The CDR3 runs 11 residues. Germline V gene lookup returns CDR1 LNHDA and CDR2 SQIVND (reference sequence). The source of this sequence is a human donor with melanoma. Sequenced material: tumor tissue (inferred from file names), taken from a patient given nivolumab and ipilimumab in sequence. The chain employs TRBV19 and TRBJ2-5; unclear D gene. The CDR3 protein is CASSQAETQYF. CDR3 DNA sequence: TGTGCCAGTAGTCAAGCAGAGACCCAGTACTTC.